A selection of T cell receptor beta chains follows, all from one sample in a study of follicular helper T cells after annual influenza vaccination. The table came from immunoSEQ multiplex PCR; TCRdb's copy has only in-frame clones and leaves some out. This table holds over 12,000 clones, around four fifths found once. The material was CXCR5- memory CD4+ T cells sorted from blood, obtained on the day of influenza vaccination. These receptors all come from an adult who received the influenza vaccine. Both conserved end residues are part of each CDR3. Each record gives: clone size, J gene, V gene, D gene, CDR3 protein, CDR3 DNA. The D gene is left open where the match is weak. Clone sizes are given selectively: once, few, many, or a class where the clone is expanded.

clone_size: NA; j_call: TRBJ2-5; v_call: TRBV5-1; d_call: TRBD2; cdr3_aa: CASSFLAGDQETQYF; cdr3_nt: TGCGCCAGCAGCTTTCTAGCGGGGGACCAAGAGACCCAGTACTTC
clone_size: NA; j_call: TRBJ2-6; v_call: TRBV5-6; d_call: NA; cdr3_aa: CASSLDRSGANVLTF; cdr3_nt: TGTGCCAGCAGCTTGGACCGCTCTGGGGCCAACGTCCTGACTTTC
clone_size: NA; j_call: TRBJ2-3; v_call: TRBV4-3; d_call: TRBD2; cdr3_aa: CASSQEAFIQDRGGADTQYF; cdr3_nt: TGCGCCAGCAGCCAAGAGGCATTTATCCAGGATCGGGGGGGGGCAGATACGCAGTATTTT
clone_size: NA; j_call: TRBJ2-5; v_call: TRBV28; d_call: TRBD2; cdr3_aa: CASSPYLRGSQETQYF; cdr3_nt: TGTGCCAGCAGTCCTTACTTGCGGGGGTCCCAAGAGACCCAGTACTTC
clone_size: NA; j_call: TRBJ2-7; v_call: TRBV10-3; d_call: TRBD1; cdr3_aa: CAISGQGMSYEQYF; cdr3_nt: TGTGCCATCAGCGGACAGGGGATGTCGTACGAGCAGTACTTC
clone_size: NA; j_call: TRBJ1-4; v_call: TRBV11-2; d_call: NA; cdr3_aa: CASSVGGPEKLFF; cdr3_nt: TGTGCCAGCAGCGTCGGGGGGCCTGAAAAACTGTTTTTT
clone_size: NA; j_call: TRBJ2-1; v_call: TRBV5-1; d_call: NA; cdr3_aa: CASSLDEGSYNEQFF; cdr3_nt: TGCGCCAGCAGCTTGGATGAGGGCTCCTACAATGAGCAGTTCTTC
clone_size: NA; j_call: TRBJ2-7; v_call: TRBV28; d_call: NA; cdr3_aa: CASRGTLAYEQYF; cdr3_nt: TGTGCCAGCAGGGGGACCCTCGCCTACGAGCAGTACTTC
clone_size: NA; j_call: TRBJ1-5; v_call: TRBV28; d_call: TRBD1; cdr3_aa: CASSLLWDRAAPQPQHF; cdr3_nt: TGTGCCAGCAGTTTACTCTGGGACAGGGCCGCTCCCCAGCCCCAGCATTTT
clone_size: NA; j_call: TRBJ1-2; v_call: TRBV7-9; d_call: NA; cdr3_aa: CASSFGDGLYGYTF; cdr3_nt: TGTGCCAGCAGCTTCGGGGACGGACTCTATGGCTACACCTTC
clone_size: once; j_call: TRBJ2-1; v_call: TRBV18; d_call: NA; cdr3_aa: CASSRPGTPSSYNEQFF; cdr3_nt: TGTGCCAGCTCGCGACCCGGGACACCGAGCTCCTACAATGAGCAGTTCTTC
clone_size: NA; j_call: TRBJ2-5; v_call: TRBV5-8; d_call: TRBD2; cdr3_aa: CASSLGPGGGPLQETQYF; cdr3_nt: TGTGCCAGCAGCTTGGGGCCTGGCGGGGGGCCCCTACAAGAGACCCAGTACTTC
clone_size: NA; j_call: TRBJ2-5; v_call: TRBV10-1; d_call: NA; cdr3_aa: CASRDSTETQYF; cdr3_nt: TGCGCCAGCAGGGACTCCACAGAGACCCAGTACTTC
clone_size: NA; j_call: TRBJ2-7; v_call: TRBV28; d_call: NA; cdr3_aa: CASTSRQGFYEQYF; cdr3_nt: TGTGCCAGCACCTCTAGGCAGGGCTTCTACGAGCAGTACTTC
clone_size: NA; j_call: TRBJ2-1; v_call: TRBV5-1; d_call: NA; cdr3_aa: CASSPAALGNEQFF; cdr3_nt: TGCGCCAGCAGCCCCGCAGCTTTAGGCAATGAGCAGTTCTTC
clone_size: NA; j_call: TRBJ1-6; v_call: TRBV30; d_call: NA; cdr3_aa: CAWRRNPDNSPLHF; cdr3_nt: TGTGCCTGGAGGAGGAATCCAGATAATTCACCCCTCCACTTT
clone_size: NA; j_call: TRBJ2-5; v_call: TRBV29-1; d_call: TRBD2; cdr3_aa: CSVGVGGARETQYF; cdr3_nt: TGCAGCGTTGGAGTCGGGGGGGCGCGAGAGACCCAGTACTTC
clone_size: NA; j_call: TRBJ1-4; v_call: TRBV4-3; d_call: TRBD1; cdr3_aa: CASSQDHQGGNEKLFF; cdr3_nt: TGCGCCAGCAGCCAAGATCATCAGGGGGGGAATGAAAAACTGTTTTTT
clone_size: NA; j_call: TRBJ1-2; v_call: TRBV18; d_call: TRBD1; cdr3_aa: CASSDMLGQGDYGYTF; cdr3_nt: TGTGCCAGCTCAGACATGTTGGGACAGGGTGACTATGGCTACACCTTC
clone_size: NA; j_call: TRBJ2-1; v_call: TRBV5-4; d_call: TRBD1; cdr3_aa: CASSRQGSYSYNEQFF; cdr3_nt: TGTGCCAGCAGCCGACAGGGGTCTTACTCCTACAATGAGCAGTTCTTC
clone_size: NA; j_call: TRBJ2-7; v_call: TRBV10-3; d_call: TRBD1; cdr3_aa: CAISEREMGAWTGSYEQYF; cdr3_nt: TGTGCCATCAGTGAGCGCGAGATGGGGGCTTGGACAGGCAGTTACGAGCAGTACTTC
clone_size: NA; j_call: TRBJ1-1; v_call: TRBV7-9; d_call: NA; cdr3_aa: CASSLESLRVNTEAFF; cdr3_nt: TGTGCCAGCAGCTTAGAATCGCTTAGGGTGAACACTGAAGCTTTCTTT
clone_size: NA; j_call: TRBJ1-3; v_call: TRBV7-3; d_call: TRBD1; cdr3_aa: CASSRGPGNTIYF; cdr3_nt: TGTGCCAGCAGTAGGGGGCCTGGAAACACCATATATTTT
clone_size: few; j_call: TRBJ2-7; v_call: TRBV7-7; d_call: NA; cdr3_aa: CASSPTQGGEQYF; cdr3_nt: TGTGCCAGCAGCCCGACCCAGGGGGGCGAGCAGTACTTC
clone_size: NA; j_call: TRBJ1-5; v_call: TRBV5-3; d_call: TRBD1; cdr3_aa: CARSCGTGDNQPQHF; cdr3_nt: TGTGCCAGAAGCTGCGGGACAGGGGACAATCAGCCCCAGCATTTT
clone_size: NA; j_call: TRBJ1-1; v_call: TRBV28; d_call: TRBD1; cdr3_aa: CASRRQGNTEAFF; cdr3_nt: TGTGCCAGCAGGAGACAGGGGAACACTGAAGCTTTCTTT
clone_size: NA; j_call: TRBJ2-7; v_call: TRBV4-2; d_call: NA; cdr3_aa: CASSQELRGYEQYF; cdr3_nt: TGTGCCAGCAGCCAAGAGTTAAGGGGGTACGAGCAGTACTTC
clone_size: NA; j_call: TRBJ1-2; v_call: TRBV28; d_call: NA; cdr3_aa: CASAYQGYGYTF; cdr3_nt: TGTGCCAGCGCCTACCAGGGGTATGGCTACACCTTC